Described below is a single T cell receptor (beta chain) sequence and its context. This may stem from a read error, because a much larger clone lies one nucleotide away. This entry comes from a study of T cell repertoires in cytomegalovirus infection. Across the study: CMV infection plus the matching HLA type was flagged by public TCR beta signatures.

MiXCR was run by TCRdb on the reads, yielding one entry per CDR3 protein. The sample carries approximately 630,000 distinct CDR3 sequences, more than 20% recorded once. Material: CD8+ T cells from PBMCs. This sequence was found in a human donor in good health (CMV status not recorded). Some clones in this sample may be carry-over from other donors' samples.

The CDR3 DNA follows: TGTGCCATCAGACCGGGACAGAACACTGAAGCTTTCTTT. Protein product: CAIRPGQNTEAFF. The rearrangement links TRBV10-3 to TRBJ1-1; D perhaps matches TRBD1 (6 bases). CDR3 length equals 13 residues. Germline CDR1 is ENHRY and CDR2 is SYGVKD. V shed 6 bases and J shed 1 base, with 9 bases lying between them.